This T cell receptor (beta chain) was identified in a study of blood T cells in healthy people across ages. Then a second PCR, running roughly 7 to 11 cycles, was carried out with a sample-barcoded 5' primer and a J-beta primer mix. Each cDNA molecule was tagged by a template-switch adaptor that had 12 random nucleotides. From the 5' RACE reads, TCRdb called clonotypes with MiXCR, one entry per CDR3 protein. The data show 1.6 million or so distinct CDR3 sequences, almost 35% seen once. The sample holds a few counts of this clonotype. Caucasian, healthy and from Russia, the donors were aged between about 6 and 90. At least 5.5 micrograms of total RNA were extracted per sample. Trimming removed 2 bases at V and 0 bases at J, with 11 bases between. Per germline, CDR1 DFQATT and CDR2 SNEGSKA (reference sequence). The CDR3 runs 16 residues.

The source material was blood. The chain uses TRBV20-1 and TRBJ1-6, with D unclear. This receptor was identified in a woman in her 30s in good health. CDR3 amino acids: CSARPRTSSYNSPLHF. The CDR3 coding sequence is TGCAGTGCTAGACCTAGGACGAGCTCCTATAATTCACCCCTCCACTTT.